This paragraph reports one T cell receptor (beta chain). Its antigen is undetermined. A read error may account for a junction end that differs from germline. The entry originates in a study of T cells after yellow fever vaccination. Study results and limitations: High-abundance clonotypes from the bulk population could contaminate FACS-sorted repertoires. The CD4 compartment and the CD8 compartment contained a small share of clonotypes in common.

A single record per CDR3 protein comes from TCRdb applying MiXCR to the 5' RACE reads. The table records hundreds of thousands of distinct CDR3 sequences, roughly an eighth of them present only once. Germline values: CDR1 SGHAT, CDR2 FQNNGV. The CDR3 length is 15 residues. Source: PBMCs, taken on the day of the yellow fever booster vaccination. The receptor comes from a man aged 25-40 years who received the YFV17D yellow fever vaccine. The chain couples TRBV11-2 to TRBJ1-4, with 9 bases identical to TRBD1. The CDR3 coding sequence is TGTGCCAGCAGCTTAGGGGACAGGGTACAAGAAAAACTGTTTTTC. The encoded protein is CASSLGDRVQEKLFF.